This TCR beta chain was identified in a study of blood T cell repertoires in COVID-19. About the research overall: Some COVID-19 samples were acute and others convalescent; all came from the United States, Italy and Spain. Nucleic acid was either cDNA or gDNA, and it came from T cells, B-cell-depleted T cells, or PBMCs.

Authors' processing steps: Reference gene primer amplification in the assay estimated nucleated cell counts. Assay: immunoSEQ multiplex PCR; the TCRdb copy retains only in-frame clones and omits some. V and J calls and clone size are given by that table; D and trimming were obtained from the DNA. The sample yields about 130,000 clones, about 80% seen once. Germline V CDR1 and CDR2: SGHTA, FQGNSA. The CDR3 is 16 residues long. J was trimmed by 5 bases and V by 1 base; bases with no gene match: 1. This sequence originates from a woman older than 75 with acute or convalescent COVID-19. The sample consisted of peripheral blood. The chain combines TRBV7-2 with TRBJ2-2; TRBD2 matches 13 bases. This CDR3 is CASSLGGLAGTGELFF. The CDR3 nucleotides are TGTGCCAGCAGCTTAGGGGGACTAGCGGGAACCGGGGAGCTGTTTTTT.